These T cell receptor beta chains were read from a single sample in a study of shared clonotypes between healthy human individuals. Clones were sequenced by immunoSEQ multiplex PCR, and TCRdb holds only the in-frame ones, with some missing. The sample has a few million clones, over 90% seen once. Input material: naive CD4+ T cells from PBMCs. These receptors all come from a man between 18 and 35 years old in good health. Some clones in this sample may be carry-over from other donors' samples. Each CDR3 is given with its conserved first and last residue. A D gene is named only where the DNA matches it firmly.

CDR3nt	CDR3aa	d_gene	v_gene	j_gene
TGTGCCAGCAGCTTAGTAGGTCGACTAGCGGGAGTCTATGAGCAGTTCTTC	CASSLVGRLAGVYEQFF	TRBD2	TRBV11-2	TRBJ2-1
TGTGCTAGTGGTTTGGGGACAGCCCAGGCCACTGAAGCTTTCTTT	CASGLGTAQATEAFF	.	TRBV12-5	TRBJ1-1
TGTGCCAGCAGTTCCGAGGACGGTACCTCCTACGAGCAGTACTTC	CASSSEDGTSYEQYF	.	TRBV27	TRBJ2-7
TGTGCCAGCAGCTTAGTGATCCCCTACGAGCAGTACTTC	CASSLVIPYEQYF	.	TRBV7-2	TRBJ2-7
TGTGCCAGCAGCCAAGAAAGTAGACTAGCGGGAGGAGGAGAGCAGTTCTTC	CASSQESRLAGGGEQFF	TRBD2	TRBV4-2	TRBJ2-1
TGTGCTAGTGGTTTGTCGGGCCCCGAGACCCAGTACTTC	CASGLSGPETQYF	.	TRBV12-5	TRBJ2-5
TGTGCCAGCAGCCCCGGGACAGACTATGGCTACACCTTC	CASSPGTDYGYTF	TRBD1	TRBV7-2	TRBJ1-2
TGCGCCAGCAGTACGCCCCCAGCTGGCGGTACGCAGTATTTT	CASSTPPAGGTQYF	.	TRBV5-1	TRBJ2-3
TGTGCCAGCAGTTTGGGGGATCCGAGGACCGGGGAGCTGTTTTTT	CASSLGDPRTGELFF	.	TRBV28	TRBJ2-2
TGTGCCAGCGGGACAGGGGTGGGCTACGAGCAGTACTTC	CASGTGVGYEQYF	TRBD1	TRBV9	TRBJ2-7